The 3 T cell receptor beta chains below all came from one sample that was sequenced in a study of lymphopenia after photon versus proton radiotherapy (dated by TCRdb to 2018 to 2020). Libraries were constructed by the immunoSEQ multiplex PCR assay. This is the immuneACCESS table as TCRdb keeps it, with only in-frame sequences that have V and J called. A part of the clones is gone; compared with another copy, unresolved V genes explain less than half, and the rest is unexplained. The sample table holds 75,000 to 90,000 clones, of which over 70% were seen once. The ten biggest clones cover around 1.4% of the sample. The sequences come from peripheral blood, collected from a patient treated with proton-based radiotherapy. The receptors stem from a man between 60 and 75 years old with pancreatic cancer.

Only one count was recorded for this clone. The V and J genes are TRBV28 and TRBJ1-6; D possibly corresponds to TRBD1 (6 bases). This CDR3 region has 17 residues. V gave up 6 bases and J gave up 4 bases, with 19 bases separating them. CDR1 is MDHEN, CDR2 SYDVKM, per germline. The DNA of the CDR3 is TGTGCCAGCAGCCCCGGGACACTTACCCATTATAATTCACCCCTCCACTTT. It specifies CASSPGTLTHYNSPLHF.

This sequence joins TRBV29-1 and TRBJ2-3; D may be TRBD2 (5 bases). The V gene's germline CDR1 is SQVTM and CDR2 ANQGSEA. V shed 7 bases and J shed 2 bases, with 16 bases lying between them. The CDR3 length is 14 residues. The CDR3 DNA reads TGCAGCGGCCAGCGGTCCCTTCTCACAGATACGCAGTATTTT. It yields the protein CSGQRSLLTDTQYF.

This chain connects TRBV2 to TRBJ2-7; 12 bases match TRBD2. The V gene end was trimmed by 10 bases and the J gene end by 1 base; junction bases not matched to a gene: 14. The CDR3 is made up of 17 amino acids. Per germline, CDR1 SNHLY and CDR2 FYNNEI. CDR3 sequence reads: CATKPRGTSGGSYEQYF. In DNA form, the CDR3 reads TGTGCCACCAAACCCCGAGGTACTAGCGGGGGGTCCTACGAGCAGTACTTC.